This T cell receptor beta chain was retrieved from a study of OX40 agonist ivuxolimab in advanced cancers. Overall study: Males comprised around 80% of the group, whose mean age was approximately 60 years (range roughly 20 to 90). Three patients, one with hepatocellular carcinoma and two with cutaneous melanoma, responded partially.

From germline, CDR1 is SGDLS and CDR2 YYNGEE. The CDR3 is made up of 18 amino acids. The V end lost 7 bases, the J end lost 4 bases, and 30 bases lay between the germline ends. Whole-study results and caveats: Clones of CD4+ and CD8+ blood T cells grew by week 6 at doses of 0.1 to 3.0 mg/kg. Mean expanded clone counts were higher in CD8+ than CD4+ T cells.

A word on this clone: Its antigen remains unidentified.

Repertoires were generated with immunoSEQ multiplex PCR, while TCRdb's copy carries only in-frame clones and drops some. The data contain 70,000 to 95,000 clones, more than 75% of them seen just once; the ten biggest clones take up around 6.9%. The clonotype originates from an adult with an advanced solid tumor such as melanoma, head and neck, liver or kidney cancer. Sequenced material: CD4+ or CD8+ T cells sorted from blood, taken in a trial of the OX40 agonist ivuxolimab. This rearrangement joins TRBV9 to TRBJ2-7; D possibly corresponds to TRBD2 (6 bases). The CDR3 region is CASLAYTPPRTVEYEQYF. In DNA, the CDR3 is TGTGCCAGCCTAGCGTACACCCCACCGAGGACGGTTGAGTACGAGCAGTACTTC. The full variable domain, rest sourced from reference TRBV9 and TRBJ2-7, is DSGVTQTPKHLITATGQRVTLRCSPRSGDLSVYWYQQSLDQGLQFLIQYYNGEERAKGNILERFSAQQFPDLHSELNLSSLELGDSALYFCASLAYTPPRTVEYEQYFGPGTRLTVT.